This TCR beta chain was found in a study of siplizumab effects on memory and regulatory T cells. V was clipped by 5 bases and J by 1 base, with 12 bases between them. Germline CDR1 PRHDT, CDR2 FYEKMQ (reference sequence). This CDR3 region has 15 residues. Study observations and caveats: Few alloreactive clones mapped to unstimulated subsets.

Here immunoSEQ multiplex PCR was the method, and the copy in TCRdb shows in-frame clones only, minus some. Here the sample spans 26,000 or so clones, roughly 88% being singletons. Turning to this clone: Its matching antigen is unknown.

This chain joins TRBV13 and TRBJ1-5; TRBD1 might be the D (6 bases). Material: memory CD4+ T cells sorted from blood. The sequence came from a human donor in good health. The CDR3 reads CASSQGGISNQPQHF. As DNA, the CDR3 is TGTGCCAGCAGCCAAGGGGGTATCAGCAATCAGCCCCAGCATTTT.